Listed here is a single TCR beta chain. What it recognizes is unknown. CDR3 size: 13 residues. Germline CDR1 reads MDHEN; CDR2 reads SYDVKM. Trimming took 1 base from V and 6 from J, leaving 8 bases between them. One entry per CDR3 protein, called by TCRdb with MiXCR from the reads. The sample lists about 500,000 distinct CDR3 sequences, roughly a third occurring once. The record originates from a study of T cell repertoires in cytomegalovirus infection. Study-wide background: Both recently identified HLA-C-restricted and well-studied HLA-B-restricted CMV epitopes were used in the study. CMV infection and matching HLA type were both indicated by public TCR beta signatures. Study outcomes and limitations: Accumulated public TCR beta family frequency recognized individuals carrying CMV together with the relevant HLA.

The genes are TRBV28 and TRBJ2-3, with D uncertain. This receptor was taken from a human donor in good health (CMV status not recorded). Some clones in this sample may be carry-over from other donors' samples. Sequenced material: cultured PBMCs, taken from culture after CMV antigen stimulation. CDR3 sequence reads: CASSLFRSDTQYF. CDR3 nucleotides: TGTGCCAGCAGTTTATTTCGCTCGGATACGCAGTATTTT.